The sequence of this TCR beta chain was determined in a study of cytomegalovirus exposure and HLA in healthy donors. PCR amplification relied on 60 Vbeta primers (plus 13 Jbeta primers). Sequencing used immunoSEQ multiplex PCR; TCRdb keeps in-frame clones, though not all of them. The sample holds approximately 100,000 clones, 70% to 85% seen once. This CDR3 is built from 15 residues. CDR1 and CDR2 (germline): SGHVS, FNYEAQ. Comment on this clone: A read error may account for a junction end that differs from germline.

The sequence was obtained from a woman between 40 and 55 years old in good health and CMV-seronegative. The sample consisted of PBMCs. This chain joins TRBV7-6 and TRBJ1-2; unclear D gene. The CDR3 nucleotides are TGTGCCGGCAGCTTAGAAGAGGGCCTCGGCTATGGCTACACCTTC. Encoded protein: CAGSLEEGLGYGYTF.